This TCR beta chain is drawn from a study of shared clonotypes between healthy human individuals. As originally analysed: Filtering differed because ImmunoSEQ produced junction-only sequences that carried no quality scores. Sequenced by immunoSEQ multiplex PCR; TCRdb stores in-frame clones only, minus some. V, J and clone size were drawn from that table, and D and trimming were deduced from the DNA. The profile shows around 690,000 clones, 90% of them singletons. The CDR3 runs to 13 residues. The V gene's germline CDR1 is MNHEY and CDR2 SMNVEV (reference sequence). Trimming pared 4 bases from V and 5 bases from J, leaving 10 bases between.

What was sequenced was memory CD8+ T cells from PBMCs. Subset noted: CD45RO+ cells pooled with CCR7-negative TemRA cells. This sequence was found in a man aged 18 to 35 in good health. Some clones in this sample may be carry-over from other donors' samples. The genes are TRBV27 and TRBJ2-3; D not certain. CDR3 region: CASSSTGRDTQYF. The CDR3 DNA reads TGTGCCAGCAGTTCGACTGGGCGAGATACGCAGTATTTT.